This T cell receptor beta chain was profiled in a study of T-cell memory formation after mild COVID-19. Study at large: Largely donor-specific sequence clusters came from two donors.

Germline V gene data show CDR1 as MGHRA and CDR2 as YSYEKL. CDR3 length: 15 amino acids. V gave up 0 bases and J gave up 7 bases; unmatched junction bases: 4. Study conclusions and caveats: The second-wave clones peaking on day 37 were not confirmed as SARS-CoV-2-specific. Mainly CM and EM harbored the contracting CD4+ clones; mainly EMRA harbored the CD8+ ones.

On this clonotype itself: Its antigen is unidentified.

From 5'RACE with constant-segment primers came TCR alpha and TCR beta cDNA libraries that carried sample barcodes and UMIs. TCRdb analysed the 5' RACE reads with MiXCR anew, one entry per CDR3 protein. The data contain approximately 290,000 distinct CDR3 sequences, 7% to 10% of them singletons. The V and J genes are TRBV4-1 and TRBJ1-2; 11 nucleotides agree with TRBD1. The receptor comes from a man aged 18 to 30 who had mild COVID-19 (a few samples of this study predate the infection). Cell type and time point are not known. The sample was PBMCs or a T cell subset sorted from them (not recorded which). For the CDR3, the DNA is TGCGCCAGCAGCCAAGAAGGACAGGGGGCTTTTGGCTACACCTTC. Translated, it gives CASSQEGQGAFGYTF.